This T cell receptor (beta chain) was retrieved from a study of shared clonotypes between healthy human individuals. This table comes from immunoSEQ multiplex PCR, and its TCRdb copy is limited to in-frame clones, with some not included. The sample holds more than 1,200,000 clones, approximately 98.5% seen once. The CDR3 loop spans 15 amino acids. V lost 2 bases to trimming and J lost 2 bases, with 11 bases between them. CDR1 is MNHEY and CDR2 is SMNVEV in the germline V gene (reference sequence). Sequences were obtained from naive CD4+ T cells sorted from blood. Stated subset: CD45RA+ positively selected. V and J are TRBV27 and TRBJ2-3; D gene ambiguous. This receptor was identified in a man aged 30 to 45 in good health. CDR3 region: CASSLQQLDTDTQYF. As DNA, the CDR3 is TGTGCCAGCAGTTTACAACAGTTAGACACAGATACGCAGTATTTT.